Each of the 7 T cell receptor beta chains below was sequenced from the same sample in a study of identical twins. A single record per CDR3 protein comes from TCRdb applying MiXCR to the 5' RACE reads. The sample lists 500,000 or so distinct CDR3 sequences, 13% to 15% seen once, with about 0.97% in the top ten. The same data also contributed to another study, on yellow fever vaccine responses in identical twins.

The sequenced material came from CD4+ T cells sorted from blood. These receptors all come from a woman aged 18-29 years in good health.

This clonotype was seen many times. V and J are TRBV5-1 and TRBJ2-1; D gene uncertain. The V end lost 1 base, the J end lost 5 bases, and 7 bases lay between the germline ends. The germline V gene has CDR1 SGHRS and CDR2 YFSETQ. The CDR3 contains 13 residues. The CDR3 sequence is CASSLRQNNEQFF. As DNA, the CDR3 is TGCGCCAGCAGCTTGCGGCAGAACAATGAGCAGTTCTTC.

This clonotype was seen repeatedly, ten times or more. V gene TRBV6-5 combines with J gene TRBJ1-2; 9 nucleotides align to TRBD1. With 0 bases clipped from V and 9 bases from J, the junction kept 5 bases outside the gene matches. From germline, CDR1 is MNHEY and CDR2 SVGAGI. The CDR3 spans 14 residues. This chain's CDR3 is CASSYSTQGASYTF. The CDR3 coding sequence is TGTGCCAGCAGTTACTCCACACAGGGGGCGAGCTACACCTTC.

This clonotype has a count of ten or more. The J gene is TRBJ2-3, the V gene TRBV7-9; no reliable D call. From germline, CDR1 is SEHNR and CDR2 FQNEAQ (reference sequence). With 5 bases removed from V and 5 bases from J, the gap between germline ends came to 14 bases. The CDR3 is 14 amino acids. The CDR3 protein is CASSPSGSGDTQYF. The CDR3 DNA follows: TGTGCCAGCAGCCCATCGGGCTCCGGAGATACGCAGTATTTT.

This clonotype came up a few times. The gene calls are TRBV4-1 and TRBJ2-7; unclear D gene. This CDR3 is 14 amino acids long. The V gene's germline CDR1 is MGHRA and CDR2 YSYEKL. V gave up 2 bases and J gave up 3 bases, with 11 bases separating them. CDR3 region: CASSQLPPLYEQYF. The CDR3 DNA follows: TGCGCCAGCAGCCAACTCCCCCCCCTCTACGAGCAGTACTTC.

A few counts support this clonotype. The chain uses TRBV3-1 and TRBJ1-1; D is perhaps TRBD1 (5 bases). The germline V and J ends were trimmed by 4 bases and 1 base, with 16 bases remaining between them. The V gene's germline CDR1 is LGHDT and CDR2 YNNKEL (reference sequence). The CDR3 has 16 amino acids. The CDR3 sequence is CASSPTATGRNTEAFF. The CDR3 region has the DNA TGTGCCAGCAGCCCGACAGCCACGGGTCGGAACACTGAAGCTTTCTTT.

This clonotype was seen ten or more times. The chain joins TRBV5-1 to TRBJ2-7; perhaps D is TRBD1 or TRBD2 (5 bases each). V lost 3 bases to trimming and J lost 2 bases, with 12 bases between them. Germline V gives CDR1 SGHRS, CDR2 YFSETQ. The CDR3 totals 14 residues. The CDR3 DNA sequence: TGCGCCAGCAGCTCCGGGACCGGCGCCTACGAGCAGTACTTC. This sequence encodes CASSSGTGAYEQYF.

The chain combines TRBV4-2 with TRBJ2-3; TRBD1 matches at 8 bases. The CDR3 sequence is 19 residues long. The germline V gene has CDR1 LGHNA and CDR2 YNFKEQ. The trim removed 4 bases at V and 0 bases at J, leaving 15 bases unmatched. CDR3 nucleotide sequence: TGTGCCAGCAGCCCTAAGGGCATTACCGGGACAGGTAGCACAGATACGCAGTATTTT. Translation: CASSPKGITGTGSTDTQYF.